In this sample, the clone carrying this T cell receptor beta chain turned up a few times. The data belong to a study of cytomegalovirus exposure and HLA in healthy donors. The wider study: Among the roughly 400 genotyped donors, 70% to 90% were placed in the Caucasian-associated ancestry cluster.

PCR amplification relied on 60 Vbeta primers (plus 13 Jbeta primers). Libraries were prepared by immunoSEQ multiplex PCR; TCRdb keeps only in-frame clonotypes and omits some of them. The table shows roughly 260,000 clones, with about four fifths occurring only once. Trimming left V 2 bases short and J 5 bases short, with 15 bases between. Germline values: CDR1 SNHLY, CDR2 FYNNEI. The CDR3 loop spans 15 amino acids. This rearrangement joins TRBV2 to TRBJ1-1; a weak D match, TRBD1 (6 bases). This sequence originates from a woman in her thirties or forties in good health and CMV-seropositive. Sequenced: PBMCs. For the CDR3, the DNA is TGTGCCAGCAGTGAACAGGGGACTAGTTATACTGAAGCTTTCTTT. Translating it yields CASSEQGTSYTEAFF.